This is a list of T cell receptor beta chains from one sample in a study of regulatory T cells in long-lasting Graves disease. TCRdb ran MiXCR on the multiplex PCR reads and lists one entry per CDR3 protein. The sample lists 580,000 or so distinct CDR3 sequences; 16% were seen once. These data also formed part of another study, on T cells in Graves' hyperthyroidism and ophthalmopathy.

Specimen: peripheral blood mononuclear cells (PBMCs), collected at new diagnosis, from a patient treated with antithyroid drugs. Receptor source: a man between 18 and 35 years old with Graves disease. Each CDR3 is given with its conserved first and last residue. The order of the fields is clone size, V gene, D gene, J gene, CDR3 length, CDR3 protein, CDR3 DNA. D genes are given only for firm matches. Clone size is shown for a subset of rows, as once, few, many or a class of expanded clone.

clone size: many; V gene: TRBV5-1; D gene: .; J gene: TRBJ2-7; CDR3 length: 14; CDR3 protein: CASSLNAGTYEQYF; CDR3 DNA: TGCGCCAGCAGCTTGAATGCAGGGACCTACGAGCAGTACTTC
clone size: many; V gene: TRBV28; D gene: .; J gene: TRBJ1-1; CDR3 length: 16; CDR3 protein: CASSLGKARGGTEAFF; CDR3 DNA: TGTGCCAGCAGTTTAGGTAAGGCCAGGGGTGGCACTGAAGCTTTCTTT
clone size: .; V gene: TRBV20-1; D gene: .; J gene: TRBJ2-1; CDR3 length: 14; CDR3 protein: CSARRDAEWNEQFF; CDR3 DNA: TGCAGTGCTAGACGGGACGCAGAATGGAATGAGCAGTTCTTC
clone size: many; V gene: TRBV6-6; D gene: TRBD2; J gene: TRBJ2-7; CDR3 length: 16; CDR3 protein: CASSYSMQGGNYEQYF; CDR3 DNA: TGTGCCAGCAGTTACTCGATGCAGGGAGGGAACTACGAGCAGTACTTC
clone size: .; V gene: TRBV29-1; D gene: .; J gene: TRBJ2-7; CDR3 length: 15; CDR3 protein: CSVVWELPISYEQYF; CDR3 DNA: TGCAGCGTTGTATGGGAGCTCCCCATTTCCTACGAGCAGTACTTC
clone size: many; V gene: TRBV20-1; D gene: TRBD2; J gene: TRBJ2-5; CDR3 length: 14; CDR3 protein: CSAGLAGGEETQYF; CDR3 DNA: TGCAGTGCTGGACTAGCGGGAGGGGAGGAGACCCAGTACTTC
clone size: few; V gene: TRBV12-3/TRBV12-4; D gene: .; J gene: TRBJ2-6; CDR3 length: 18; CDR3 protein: CASKKLRDGASGANVLTF; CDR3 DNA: TGTGCCAGCAAAAAACTCCGGGACGGGGCCTCTGGGGCCAACGTCCTGACTTTC
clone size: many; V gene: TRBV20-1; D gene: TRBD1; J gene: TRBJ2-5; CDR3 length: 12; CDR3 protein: CSASEGGDRGYF; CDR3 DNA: TGCAGTGCTAGCGAGGGGGGGGACAGGGGATACTTC
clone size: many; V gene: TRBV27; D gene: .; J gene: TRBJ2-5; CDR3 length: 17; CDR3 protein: CASSLLSPSGKTETQYF; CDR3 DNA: TGTGCCAGCAGTTTACTTTCCCCTTCAGGGAAGACGGAGACCCAGTACTTC
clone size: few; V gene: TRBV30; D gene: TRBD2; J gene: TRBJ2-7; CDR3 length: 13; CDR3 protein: CAWRLAGVYEQYF; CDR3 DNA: TGTGCCTGGAGACTAGCGGGAGTGTACGAGCAGTACTTC
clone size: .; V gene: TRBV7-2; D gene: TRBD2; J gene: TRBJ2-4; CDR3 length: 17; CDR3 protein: CASSSIGLADPKNIQYF; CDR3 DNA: TGTGCCAGCAGCTCGATTGGACTAGCGGATCCCAAAAACATTCAGTACTTC
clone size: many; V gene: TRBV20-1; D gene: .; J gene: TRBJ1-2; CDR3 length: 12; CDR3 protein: CSARQGDYGYTF; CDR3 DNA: TGCAGTGCTAGACAGGGAGACTATGGCTACACCTTC
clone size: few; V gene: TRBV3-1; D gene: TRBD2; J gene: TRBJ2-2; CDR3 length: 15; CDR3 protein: CASSRAGVDTGELFF; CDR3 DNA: TGTGCCAGCAGCCGAGCGGGGGTCGACACCGGGGAGCTGTTTTTT
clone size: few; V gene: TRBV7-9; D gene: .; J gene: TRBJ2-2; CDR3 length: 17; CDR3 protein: CASSRDRTGPNTGELFF; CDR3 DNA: TGTGCCAGCAGCCGAGATCGGACGGGGCCGAACACCGGGGAGCTGTTTTTT
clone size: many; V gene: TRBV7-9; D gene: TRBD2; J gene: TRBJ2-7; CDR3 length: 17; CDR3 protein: CASSPPWTSGKLGEQYF; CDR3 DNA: TGTGCCAGCAGCCCGCCCTGGACTAGCGGGAAACTAGGCGAGCAGTACTTC
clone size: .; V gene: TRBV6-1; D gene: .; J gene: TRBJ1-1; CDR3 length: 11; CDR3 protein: CASEPNTEAFF; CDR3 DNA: TGTGCCAGCGAGCCGAACACTGAAGCTTTCTTT
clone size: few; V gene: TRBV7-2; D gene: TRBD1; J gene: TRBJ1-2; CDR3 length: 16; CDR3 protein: CASSSAGDRGVRGYTF; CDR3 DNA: TGTGCCAGCAGCTCGGCGGGGGACAGGGGGGTACGGGGCTACACCTTC
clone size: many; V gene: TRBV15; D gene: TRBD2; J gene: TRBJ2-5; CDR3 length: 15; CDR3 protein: CATSRGLAGQETQYF; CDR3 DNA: TGTGCCACCAGCAGAGGACTAGCGGGGCAAGAGACCCAGTACTTC
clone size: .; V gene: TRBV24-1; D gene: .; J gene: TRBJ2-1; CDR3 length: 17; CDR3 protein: CATSIEGGSLRYNEQFF; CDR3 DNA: TGTGCCACCAGCATTGAAGGGGGGTCTCTACGGTACAATGAGCAGTTCTTC
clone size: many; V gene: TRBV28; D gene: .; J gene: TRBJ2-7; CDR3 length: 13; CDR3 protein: CASSLSTVGEQYF; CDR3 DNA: TGTGCCAGCAGTTTATCCACTGTTGGCGAGCAGTACTTC
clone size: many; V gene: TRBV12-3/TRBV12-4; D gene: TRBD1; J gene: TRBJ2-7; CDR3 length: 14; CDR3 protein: CASSDRDRSYEQYF; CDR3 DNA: TGTGCCAGCAGTGATCGGGACAGGTCCTACGAGCAGTACTTC
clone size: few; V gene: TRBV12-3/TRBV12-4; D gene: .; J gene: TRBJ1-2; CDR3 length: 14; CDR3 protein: CASSLLEGYYGYTF; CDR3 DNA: TGTGCCAGCAGTTTATTAGAGGGGTACTATGGCTACACCTTC
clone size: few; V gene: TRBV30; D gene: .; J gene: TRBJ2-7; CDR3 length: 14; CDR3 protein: CAWSVVAGQNEQYF; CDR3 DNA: TGTGCCTGGAGTGTTGTAGCGGGACAGAACGAGCAGTACTTC
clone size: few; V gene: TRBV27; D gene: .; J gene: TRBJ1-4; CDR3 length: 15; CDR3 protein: CASSLRARGNEKLFF; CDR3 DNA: TGTGCCAGCAGTTTGAGGGCTCGGGGTAATGAAAAACTGTTTTTT
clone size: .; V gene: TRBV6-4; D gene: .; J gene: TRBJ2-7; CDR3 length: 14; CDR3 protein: CASSSGAISYEQYF; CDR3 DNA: TGTGCCAGCAGTTCAGGTGCGATCTCCTACGAGCAGTACTTC
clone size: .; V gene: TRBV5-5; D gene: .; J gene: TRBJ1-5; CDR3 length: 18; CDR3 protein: CTSSLGPDPGNIDQPQHF; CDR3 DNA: TGTACCAGCAGCTTGGGGCCAGACCCAGGCAATATCGATCAGCCCCAGCATTTT
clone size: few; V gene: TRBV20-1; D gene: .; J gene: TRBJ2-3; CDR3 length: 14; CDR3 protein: CSARPNRVTDTQYF; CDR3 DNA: TGCAGTGCTAGACCGAACAGGGTTACAGATACGCAGTATTTT
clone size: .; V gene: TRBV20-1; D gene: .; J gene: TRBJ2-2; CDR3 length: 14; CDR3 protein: CSAYEGGNTGELFF; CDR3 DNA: TGCAGTGCGTACGAGGGAGGAAACACCGGGGAGCTGTTTTTT